The 9 T cell receptor beta chains listed next were all sequenced from one sample in a study of tumor and adjacent non-tumor tissue in lung cancer. Three rounds of nested PCR, following a modified ARM-PCR protocol, produced the TCRbeta library. TCRdb ran MiXCR on the multiplex PCR reads and lists one entry per CDR3 protein. The table has about 110,000 distinct CDR3 sequences, about 64% seen once. This sample's RNA came from whole unsorted tissue. Distant lung tissue was collected more than 3 cm away from the tumor edge. The sequenced sample consisted of distant non-tumor lung tissue. The receptors originated from a man in his 60s with non-small cell lung cancer.

The chain employs TRBV6-1 and TRBJ1-6; TRBD1 aligns across 10 bases. The CDR3 runs to 14 residues. With 6 bases clipped from V and 9 bases from J, the junction kept 5 bases outside the gene matches. Per germline, CDR1 MNHNS and CDR2 SASEGT. The DNA for the CDR3 is TGTGCCAGCAGCCCCGACAGGGGGCGTTCACCCCTCCACTTT. It yields the protein CASSPDRGRSPLHF.

Concerning this clonotype: It may be a read error: a sequence one base away is much more abundant. This chain joins TRBV5-1 and TRBJ2-5, with D hard to call. V was cut by 4 bases and J by 1 base, with 8 bases left in between. This CDR3 spans 13 amino acids. Per the germline V gene, CDR1 is SGHRS and CDR2 is YFSETQ. The CDR3 sequence is CASSIGPQETQYF. The CDR3 DNA reads TGCGCCAGCAGCATCGGACCCCAAGAGACCCAGTACTTC.

Note on this clonotype: This is likely a read error, given that the CDR3 carries no conserved phenylalanine or tryptophan at its end. The gene calls are TRBV25-1 and TRBJ1-1; D uncertain. The CDR3 sequence is 14 residues long. Trimming removed 7 bases at V and 3 bases at J, with 15 bases between. Germline V gene data show CDR1 as MGHDK and CDR2 as SYGVNS. CDR3 protein: CASTRVNFDTEAFL. Written as DNA, the CDR3 is TGTGCCAGCACCAGAGTTAATTTTGACACTGAAGCTTTCTTA.

With respect to this clonotype: A much larger clone lies a single base off, so this may be a read error. J is TRBJ1-1 and V is TRBV5-5; no reliable D call. The CDR3 extends over 18 amino acids. Per the germline V gene, CDR1 is SGHKS and CDR2 is YYEKEE (reference sequence). The CDR3 spells CASSLSRTTFIMKTEAFF. CDR3 nucleotides: TGTGCCAGCAGCTTGTCCAGGACTACGTTTATAATGAAAACTGAAGCTTTCTTT.

The CDR3 loop reads CASSTQSIGELFF. The CDR3, as DNA: TGTGCCAGCAGCACCCAGAGCATCGGGGAGCTGTTTTTT. J is TRBJ2-2 and V is TRBV11-1; no reliable D call. Trimming took off 5 bases at V and 7 bases at J, with 11 bases between the two ends. This CDR3 comprises 13 residues. Per germline, CDR1 SGHAT and CDR2 FQDESV (reference sequence).

About this clonotype: A much larger clone lies a single base off, so this may be a read error. The chain is built from TRBV28 and TRBJ2-7, with D hard to call. The CDR3 loop spans 13 amino acids. Germline V gives CDR1 MDHEN, CDR2 SYDVKM. The CDR3 spells CTSSLSNFYEQYF. The CDR3 region has the DNA TGTACCAGCAGTTTATCCAACTTCTACGAGCAGTACTTC.

This chain joins TRBV20-1 and TRBJ2-7; D might be TRBD2 (6 bases). The CDR3 runs to 13 residues. Trimming took off 7 bases at V and 3 bases at J, with 16 bases between the two ends. Germline V gene lookup returns CDR1 DFQATT and CDR2 SNEGSKA (reference sequence). CDR3 nucleotide sequence: TGCAGTGTTAGCGGCAGGGCCGACTACGAGCAGTACTTC. Translating gives CSVSGRADYEQYF.

Comments on this clonotype: An end of the junction differs from the germline gene, which may be a read error. The J gene is TRBJ1-1, the V gene TRBV6-5; tentatively, D is TRBD1 (5 bases). Germline assignment: CDR1 MNHEY and CDR2 SVGAGI. The CDR3 runs 15 residues. Written as DNA, the CDR3 is TGTGCCATTAAGGGACCGAGGACAATCGACACTGACGCTTTCTTT. This sequence encodes CAIKGPRTIDTDAFF.

There are many counts of this clonotype. An end of the junction differs from the germline gene, which may be a read error. The V gene is TRBV6-1, the J gene TRBJ1-1; weak D call: TRBD1 (5 bases). The CDR3 runs 11 residues. Germline CDR1 is MNHNS and CDR2 is SASEGT. The CDR3 sequence: CASSESGRASF. The CDR3, as DNA: TGTGCCAGCAGTGAATCGGGGCGCGCTTCCTTT.